The 30 T cell receptor beta chains presented below share a single source sample, sequenced in a study of spatial heterogeneity in lung cancer. Regarding the study as a whole: Higher tumor mutation counts went along with higher counts of expanded intratumoral alpha and beta TCRs.

MiXCR, applied by TCRdb to the 5' RACE reads, yields one record per CDR3 protein. The sample has about 3,000 distinct CDR3 sequences, about 16% seen once. These receptors have no known antigen. Time point defined: sample taken at primary tumor resection. Sequenced material: lung tumor tissue, taken at surgery. All receptors come from a male donor with early-stage non-small cell lung cancer.

This clonotype was detected a few times. V and J are TRBV11-2 and TRBJ2-7, with D possibly being TRBD1 (6 bases). The germline V and J ends were trimmed by 2 bases and 3 bases, with 14 bases remaining between them. Germline values: CDR1 SGHAT, CDR2 FQNNGV. The CDR3 is made up of 15 amino acids. The CDR3 spells CASSLTYDRIYEQYF. In DNA form, the CDR3 reads TGTGCCAGCAGCTTAACCTACGACAGGATCTACGAGCAGTACTTC.

This chain joins TRBV29-1 and TRBJ1-4; D not certain. The germline V gene has CDR1 SQVTM and CDR2 ANQGSEA. The CDR3 covers 12 residues. V gave up 4 bases and J gave up 6 bases, with 9 bases separating them. The CDR3 nucleotides are TGCAGCGTTGGTGGGGTGGATGAAAAACTGTTTTTT. Translating it yields CSVGGVDEKLFF.

By its share, this clonotype is medium-sized (0.01 to 0.1%). The chain has TRBV20-1 and TRBJ2-3; 8 nucleotides line up with TRBD2. J gave up 2 bases and V 0 bases, and 4 bases lay outside the gene matches. CDR3 length: 15 amino acids. The germline V gene has CDR1 DFQATT and CDR2 SNEGSKA (reference sequence). The CDR3: CSAREAGGDTDTQYF. As DNA, the CDR3 is TGCAGTGCTAGAGAGGCGGGGGGAGACACAGATACGCAGTATTTT.

This clonotype is medium-sized by share. J is TRBJ2-7 and V is TRBV10-3; TRBD2 might be the D (5 bases). Germline assignment: CDR1 ENHRY and CDR2 SYGVKD. The V gene lost 9 bases and the J gene lost 7 bases, with 19 bases spanning the gap. The CDR3 spans 13 residues. The CDR3 bases are TGTGCCATTACTTTAGCGCCTCGAGGGGAGCAGTACTTC. The encoded protein is CAITLAPRGEQYF.

By proportion, this clonotype is large. This chain connects TRBV28 to TRBJ2-2, with D possibly TRBD1 on 5 matching bases. Germline V gene sequence: CDR1 MDHEN, CDR2 SYDVKM. CDR3 length: 14 residues. V was cut by 8 bases and J by 0 bases, with 10 bases left in between. The chain's CDR3 is CASRRGPNTGELFF. CDR3 coding DNA: TGTGCCAGCCGAAGGGGCCCGAACACCGGGGAGCTGTTTTTT.

The chain joins TRBV6-6 to TRBJ2-7; possible D gene TRBD2, 5 bases. V lost 7 bases, J lost 5 bases, and 12 bases lay in between. Germline CDR1 MNHNY, CDR2 SVGAGI (reference sequence). The CDR3 is 12 residues long. The chain's CDR3 is CASIGSLDEQYF. The CDR3 DNA sequence: TGTGCCAGCATAGGGAGTTTGGACGAGCAGTACTTC.

This clonotype is medium-sized within its sample. The chain carries TRBV20-1 and TRBJ2-3; D perhaps matches TRBD1 (6 bases). Germline loops: CDR1 DFQATT, CDR2 SNEGSKA (reference sequence). CDR3 length equals 14 residues. V was shortened by 7 bases and J by 6 bases, with 20 bases between the two germline ends. The CDR3 coding sequence is TGCAGTGGGTTAGGACAGCCGGCGATGGATACGCAGTATTTT. Amino acid sequence: CSGLGQPAMDTQYF.

Ten or more counts support this clonotype. The chain has TRBV29-1 and TRBJ2-7; possible D gene TRBD1, 7 bases. Trimming pared 3 bases from V and 10 bases from J, leaving 13 bases between. The CDR3 runs to 11 residues. Germline lookup yields CDR1 SQVTM and CDR2 ANQGSEA. The CDR3 protein is CSVESGGGQYF. The CDR3 DNA follows: TGCAGCGTTGAGAGCGGAGGGGGCCAGTACTTC.

This clonotype is medium-sized by share. CDR3 DNA sequence: TGTGCCAGCAGTCCCGGCGGGGGACTAGGGTTAGCCAAAAACATTCAGTACTTC. Translated, it gives CASSPGGGLGLAKNIQYF. The gene calls are TRBV6-5 and TRBJ2-4, with 8 bases matching TRBD2. Trimming removed 5 bases from V and 0 bases from J; junction bases left unmatched: 12. This CDR3 contains 18 residues. Germline CDR1 and CDR2: MNHEY and SVGAGI.

The sample holds a few counts of this clonotype. The V and J genes are TRBV6-2 or TRBV6-3 and TRBJ2-5; unclear D gene. Germline CDR1 reads MNHEY; CDR2 reads SVGEGT. V lost 1 base and J lost 1, with 7 bases in between. The CDR3 contains 14 residues. The CDR3 sequence is CASSYWGTQETQYF. The CDR3 DNA reads as TGTGCCAGCAGTTACTGGGGAACCCAAGAGACCCAGTACTTC.

This clonotype was detected only a few times. The chain recombines TRBV3-1 with TRBJ2-3; D gene uncertain. The CDR3 consists of 13 residues. The ends were cut back, 1 base at V and 2 bases at J, with 4 bases in the middle. The V gene's germline CDR1 is LGHDT and CDR2 YNNKEL (reference sequence). The CDR3 sequence is CASSQGNTDTQYF. The CDR3 DNA is TGTGCCAGCAGCCAAGGGAACACAGATACGCAGTATTTT.

In its sample, this clonotype ranks as medium-sized (0.01 to 0.1%). V and J are TRBV7-2 and TRBJ2-1; 10 nucleotides agree with TRBD1. The V gene end was trimmed by 0 bases and the J gene end by 7 bases; junction bases not matched to a gene: 6. The CDR3 length is 16 residues. CDR1 is SGHTA, CDR2 FQGNSA, per germline. DNA of the CDR3: TGTGCCAGCAGCTTAGCGAGCCGACAGGGGGCAAATGAGCAGTTCTTC. This encodes CASSLASRQGANEQFF. The whole variable domain, filled in from reference TRBV7-2 and TRBJ2-1, reads GAGVSQSPSNKVTEKGKDVELRCDPISGHTALYWYRQSLGQGLEFLIYFQGNSAPDKSGLPSDRFSAERTGGSVSTLTIQRTQQEDSAVYLCASSLASRQGANEQFFGPGTRLTVL.

The chain links TRBV28 to TRBJ2-7; 7 bases map to TRBD1. The V segment lost 8 bases and the J segment 2 bases; nucleotides outside the gene matches: 6. The CDR3 extends over 13 amino acids. CDR1 is MDHEN and CDR2 is SYDVKM in the germline V gene. CDR3 bases: TGTGCCAGCTTTGGGACAGAGACCTACGAGCAGTACTTC. This gives the protein CASFGTETYEQYF.

The rearrangement uses TRBV27 and TRBJ2-4; 11 nucleotides match TRBD2. V dropped 3 bases and J dropped 11; count of bases not matched to a gene: 24. Germline CDR1 reads MNHEY; CDR2 reads SMNVEV (reference sequence). The CDR3 runs 20 residues. DNA of the CDR3: TGTGCCAGCAGTTTCAAGGGACTAGCGGTCCACCCTAGCCAAAAAAGGGTTCAGTACTTC. It translates to CASSFKGLAVHPSQKRVQYF.

This clonotype was recorded a few times. The chain combines TRBV27 with TRBJ1-1, with unresolved D. This CDR3 contains 14 residues. V lost 4 bases and J 2 bases, leaving 11 bases between the germline ends. Germline V CDR1 and CDR2: MNHEY, SMNVEV (reference sequence). The chain's CDR3 is CASSYWGENTEAFF. The CDR3 DNA follows: TGTGCCAGCAGTTATTGGGGTGAAAACACTGAAGCTTTCTTT.

This clonotype is classed as large. This chain links TRBV6-5 with TRBJ2-1; possibly TRBD2 for D (5 bases). Per the germline V gene, CDR1 is MNHEY and CDR2 is SVGAGI. The CDR3 covers 13 residues. V gave up 7 bases and J gave up 4 bases, with 11 bases separating them. The CDR3 sequence: CASKGGPYNEQFF. The CDR3 DNA is TGTGCCAGCAAAGGAGGACCGTACAATGAGCAGTTCTTC.

This clonotype occurred many times. The CDR3 bases are TGCAGTGTTAGGGCCCCATCCCAAGAGACCCAGTACTTC. Amino acid sequence: CSVRAPSQETQYF. This rearrangement joins TRBV20-1 to TRBJ2-5; no definite D call. Germline assignment: CDR1 DFQATT and CDR2 SNEGSKA (reference sequence). The germline V and J ends were trimmed by 7 bases and 1 base, with 13 bases remaining between them. The CDR3 contains 13 residues.

This clonotype was found many times. This rearrangement joins TRBV27 to TRBJ2-2; 9 nucleotides match TRBD2. The CDR3 has 14 amino acids. The J segment lost 1 base and the V segment lost 8 bases, leaving 2 bases of the junction unmatched. Germline V lookup: CDR1 MNHEY, CDR2 SMNVEV (reference sequence). The CDR3 loop is CASLTSGNTGELFF. In nucleotides, the CDR3 is TGTGCCAGCCTGACTAGCGGGAACACCGGGGAGCTGTTTTTT.

This clonotype showed up just a few times. The chain couples TRBV28 to TRBJ1-3; D is undetermined. CDR3 length equals 12 residues. Germline values: CDR1 MDHEN, CDR2 SYDVKM. Trimming took off 6 bases at V and 2 bases at J, with 5 bases between the two ends. CDR3 sequence reads: CASRAPGNTIYF. The DNA for the CDR3 is TGTGCCAGCAGGGCTCCTGGAAACACCATATATTTT.

This clonotype was observed at least ten times. The rearrangement uses TRBV11-1 and TRBJ2-6; D is perhaps TRBD1 (6 bases). The CDR3 has 14 amino acids. V shed 5 bases and J shed 6 bases, with 11 bases lying between them. Germline CDR1 is SGHAT and CDR2 is FQDESV (reference sequence). CDR3 loop: CASSHRVEANVLTF. The DNA for the CDR3 is TGTGCCAGCAGCCACAGGGTTGAGGCCAACGTCCTGACTTTC. The full variable domain, its missing parts supplied by reference TRBV11-1 and TRBJ2-6, is EAEVAQSPRYKITEKSQAVAFWCDPISGHATLYWYRQILGQGPELLVQFQDESVVDDSQLPKDRFSAERLKGVDSTLKIQPAELGDSAMYLCASSHRVEANVLTFGAGSRLTVL.

This clonotype is labeled as medium-sized. This chain links TRBV6-1 with TRBJ1-2; 8 nucleotides line up with TRBD1. Trimming cost V 7 bases and J 7 bases; bases outside gene matches: 20. The length of the CDR3 is 17 residues. The germline CDR1 and CDR2 sequences are MNHNS and SASEGT. CDR3 amino acids: CASNGDTAAGGFSGYTF. The CDR3 nucleotides are TGTGCCAGCAATGGGGATACTGCGGCAGGGGGCTTTAGTGGCTACACCTTC.

This clonotype is classed as medium-sized. This sequence joins TRBV7-2 and TRBJ1-5, with 7 positions matching TRBD1. Germline V gives CDR1 SGHTA, CDR2 FQGNSA. With V trimmed by 2 bases and J by 5 bases, 3 bases remained unmatched. The CDR3 totals 14 residues. CDR3 residues: CASSLTTGDQPQHF. The CDR3 coding sequence is TGTGCCAGCAGCTTAACAACAGGGGATCAGCCCCAGCATTTT.

Sample share makes this clonotype medium-sized. The chain joins TRBV21-1 to TRBJ2-1; TRBD1 was called by the table and not checked on the DNA. TRBV21-1 is assigned pseudogene status. The CDR3 is 15 amino acids. The CDR3 region is CASSKDEGQNNEQFF. The CDR3 DNA follows: TGTGCCAGCAGCAAAGATGAGGGACAGAACAATGAGCAGTTCTTC.

The gene calls are TRBV5-6 and TRBJ1-5; possible D gene TRBD1, 6 bases. CDR3 length: 16 amino acids. CDR1 and CDR2 (germline): SGHDT, YYEEEE. Trimming stripped 2 bases from V and 3 bases from J, with 15 bases between. CDR3 in amino acids: CASSLYGTLSNQPQHF. The DNA of the CDR3 is TGTGCCAGCAGCTTATACGGGACACTTTCCAATCAGCCCCAGCATTTT.

There are many counts of this clonotype. J is TRBJ2-1 and V is TRBV20-1; 9 bases align to TRBD2. This CDR3 is built from 14 residues. Looked up from germline, CDR1 is DFQATT and CDR2 is SNEGSKA (reference sequence). V dropped 6 bases and J dropped 4; count of bases not matched to a gene: 7. CDR3 nucleotides: TGCAGTGCCAACCCGGGACTAGCATACAATGAGCAGTTCTTC. This sequence encodes CSANPGLAYNEQFF.

The CDR3 spells CASTPLNRAVYGYTF. DNA of the CDR3: TGTGCCAGCACCCCGCTCAATCGGGCCGTTTATGGCTACACCTTC. This chain uses TRBV28 with TRBJ1-2; D remains unclear. Trimming removed 7 bases from V and 5 bases from J, with 20 bases in between. Germline V gives CDR1 MDHEN, CDR2 SYDVKM. The CDR3 has 15 amino acids.

This clonotype ranks as medium-sized (0.01 to 0.1%). The chain's CDR3 is CSAVGQAGSREQYF. CDR3 sequence (DNA): TGCAGTGCGGTCGGACAGGCTGGGTCGCGAGAGCAGTACTTC. V usage is TRBV20-1 and J usage is TRBJ2-7; TRBD1 agrees at 7 bases. CDR1 DFQATT and CDR2 SNEGSKA come from the germline V gene (reference sequence). Losses at the gene ends were 6 bases for V and 7 bases for J; bases not matched to a gene: 15. The CDR3 runs to 14 residues.

Ten or more counts support this clonotype. The V gene is TRBV29-1, the J gene TRBJ2-5, with 7 bases fitting TRBD2. Per the germline V gene, CDR1 is SQVTM and CDR2 is ANQGSEA. The V and J ends lost 5 bases and 5 bases, in that order; junction bases with no gene match: 8. The CDR3 consists of 13 residues. This CDR3 reads CSVNRGGRETQYF. DNA of the CDR3: TGCAGCGTTAACCGGGGAGGGAGGGAGACCCAGTACTTC.

This clonotype counts as medium-sized. The chain combines TRBV29-1 with TRBJ2-7, with D maybe TRBD2 (5 bases). The CDR3 covers 11 residues. CDR1 is SQVTM and CDR2 is ANQGSEA in the germline V gene. V was shortened by 5 bases and J by 5 bases, with 10 bases between the two germline ends. In DNA, the CDR3 is TGCAGCGTTCTTTGGCGGGACGAGCAGTACTTC. It specifies CSVLWRDEQYF.

This clonotype was observed a few times. The rearrangement uses TRBV10-3 and TRBJ1-1; tentative D call: TRBD1 (6 bases). The CDR3 is 16 amino acids. V lost 5 bases and J 2 bases, leaving 18 bases between the germline ends. Per germline, CDR1 ENHRY and CDR2 SYGVKD. Here the CDR3 reads CAISLQGGGLNTEAFF. The DNA of the CDR3 is TGTGCCATCAGTCTACAGGGAGGAGGCCTTAACACTGAAGCTTTCTTT.